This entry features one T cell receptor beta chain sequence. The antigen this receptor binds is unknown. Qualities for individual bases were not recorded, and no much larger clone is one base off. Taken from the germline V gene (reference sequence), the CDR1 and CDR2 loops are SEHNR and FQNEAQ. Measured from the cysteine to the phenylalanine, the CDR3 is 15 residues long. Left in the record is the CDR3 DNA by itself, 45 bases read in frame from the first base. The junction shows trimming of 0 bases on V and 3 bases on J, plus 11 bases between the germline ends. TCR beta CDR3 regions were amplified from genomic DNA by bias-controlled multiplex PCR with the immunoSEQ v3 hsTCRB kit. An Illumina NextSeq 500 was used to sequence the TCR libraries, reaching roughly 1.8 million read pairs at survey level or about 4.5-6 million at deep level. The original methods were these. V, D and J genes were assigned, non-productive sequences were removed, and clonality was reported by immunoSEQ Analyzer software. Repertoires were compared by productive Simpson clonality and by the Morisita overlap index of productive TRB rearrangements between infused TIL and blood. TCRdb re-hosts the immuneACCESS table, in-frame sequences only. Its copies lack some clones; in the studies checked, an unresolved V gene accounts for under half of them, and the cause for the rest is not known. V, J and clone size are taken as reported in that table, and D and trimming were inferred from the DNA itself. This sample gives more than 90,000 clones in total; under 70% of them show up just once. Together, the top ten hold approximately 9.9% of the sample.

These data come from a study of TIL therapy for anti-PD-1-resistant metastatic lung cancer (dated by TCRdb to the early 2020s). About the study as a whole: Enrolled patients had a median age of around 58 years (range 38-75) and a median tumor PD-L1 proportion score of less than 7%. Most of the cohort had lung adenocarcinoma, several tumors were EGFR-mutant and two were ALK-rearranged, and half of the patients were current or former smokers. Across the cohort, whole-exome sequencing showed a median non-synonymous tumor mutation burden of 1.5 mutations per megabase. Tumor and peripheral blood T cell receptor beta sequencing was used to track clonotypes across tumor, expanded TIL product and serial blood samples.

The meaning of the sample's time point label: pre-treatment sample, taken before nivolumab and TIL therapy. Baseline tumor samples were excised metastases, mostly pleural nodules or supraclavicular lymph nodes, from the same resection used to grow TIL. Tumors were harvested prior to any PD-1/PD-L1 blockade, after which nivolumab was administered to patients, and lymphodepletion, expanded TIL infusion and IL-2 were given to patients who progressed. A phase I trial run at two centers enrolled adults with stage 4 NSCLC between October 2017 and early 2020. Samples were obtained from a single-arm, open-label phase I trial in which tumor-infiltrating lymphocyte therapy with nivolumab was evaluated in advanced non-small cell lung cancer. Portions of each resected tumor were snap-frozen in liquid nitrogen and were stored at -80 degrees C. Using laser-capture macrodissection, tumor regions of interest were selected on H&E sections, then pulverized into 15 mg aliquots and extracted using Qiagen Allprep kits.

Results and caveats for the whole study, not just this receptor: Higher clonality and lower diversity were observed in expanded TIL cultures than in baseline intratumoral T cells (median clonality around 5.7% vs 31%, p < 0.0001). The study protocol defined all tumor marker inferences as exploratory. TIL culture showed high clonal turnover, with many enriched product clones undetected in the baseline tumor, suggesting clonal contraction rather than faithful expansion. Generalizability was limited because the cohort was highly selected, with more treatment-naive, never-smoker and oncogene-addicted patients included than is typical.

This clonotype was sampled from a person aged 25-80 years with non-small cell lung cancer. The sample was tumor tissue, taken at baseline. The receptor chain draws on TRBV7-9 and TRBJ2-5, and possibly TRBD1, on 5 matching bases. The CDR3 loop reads CASSLAVQGKETQYF. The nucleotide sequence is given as TGTGCCAGCAGCTTAGCGGTCCAGGGTAAAGAGACCCAGTACTTC.